The rows below give T cell receptor beta chains drawn from one sample of a study of identical twins. TCRdb redid the calling of the 5' RACE reads with MiXCR, one entry per CDR3 protein. Here the sample spans over 550,000 distinct CDR3 sequences, around 7.4% being singletons. These sequences were also reported in another study, on yellow fever vaccine responses in identical twins.

The sample consisted of PBMCs. The source is a woman under 30 in good health. Each CDR3 is given with its conserved first and last residue. A D gene is named only where the DNA matches it firmly. Clone sizes are given selectively: once, few, many, or a class where the clone is expanded.

j_gene	d_gene	v_gene	abundance	CDR3aa	CDR3nt
TRBJ1-2	TRBD1	TRBV29-1	many	CSADREGAGYTF	TGCAGCGCTGACAGGGAGGGAGCTGGCTACACCTTC
TRBJ1-1	.	TRBV4-1	many	CASSQSLGHRVTEAFF	TGCGCCAGCAGCCAATCACTCGGGCATCGTGTAACTGAAGCTTTCTTT
TRBJ1-4	.	TRBV7-9	.	CASSLVSGFEKLFF	TGTGCCAGCAGCTTAGTGTCGGGCTTTGAAAAACTGTTTTTT
TRBJ2-2	TRBD2	TRBV7-2	few	CASSLEREGLGGELFF	TGTGCCAGCAGCTTAGAGCGGGAGGGCCTGGGCGGGGAGCTGTTTTTT
TRBJ2-1	.	TRBV18	few	CASSLNRDVGAYNEQFF	TGTGCCAGCTCACTAAATCGGGATGTTGGGGCTTACAATGAGCAGTTCTTC
TRBJ1-1	TRBD1	TRBV6-1	.	CASGGSIWSAEAFF	TGTGCTTCAGGGGGCTCTATTTGGAGTGCTGAAGCTTTCTTT
TRBJ2-1	TRBD2	TRBV12-3/TRBV12-4	few	CASSLLAGLNEQFF	TGTGCCAGCAGTTTATTAGCGGGGTTGAATGAGCAGTTCTTC
TRBJ2-3	.	TRBV11-2	.	CASSFGEWAGPENEDTQYF	TGTGCCAGCAGCTTCGGAGAGTGGGCAGGACCTGAGAACGAAGATACGCAGTATTTT
TRBJ2-1	.	TRBV5-1	.	CASLAGAFEADNEQFF	TGCGCCAGCCTAGCCGGAGCGTTTGAGGCTGACAATGAGCAGTTCTTC
TRBJ2-1	TRBD2	TRBV29-1	many	CSTGLAGAYEQFF	TGCAGCACGGGACTAGCGGGAGCGTATGAGCAGTTCTTC
TRBJ2-2	.	TRBV20-1	.	CSAHSGLPGGELFF	TGCAGTGCCCATAGTGGACTGCCGGGCGGGGAGCTGTTTTTT
TRBJ2-1	.	TRBV28	few	CTTTFGRHQYF	TGTACCACGACCTTTGGGAGACACCAATACTTC
TRBJ1-2	TRBD1	TRBV27	few	CASRPGTGYYGYTF	TGTGCCAGCAGGCCCGGGACAGGCTATTATGGCTACACCTTC
TRBJ2-7	TRBD2	TRBV5-1	.	CASSPRASGSNASYEQYF	TGCGCCAGCAGCCCGCGGGCTAGCGGGAGTAACGCCTCCTACGAGCAGTACTTC
TRBJ2-7	TRBD2	TRBV3-1	many	CASRAGVEQYF	TGTGCCAGCAGGGCGGGGGTCGAGCAGTACTTC
TRBJ2-5	TRBD2	TRBV7-8	.	CASKRSGTIQETQYF	TGTGCCAGCAAGCGGAGCGGGACCATCCAAGAGACCCAGTACTTC
TRBJ2-1	.	TRBV18	.	CASSSGYDEQFF	TGTGCCAGCTCATCAGGGTACGATGAGCAGTTCTTC
TRBJ2-2	TRBD2	TRBV5-1	.	CASSWGLAGVGELFF	TGCGCCAGCAGCTGGGGACTAGCGGGAGTCGGGGAGCTGTTTTTT
TRBJ2-1	TRBD2	TRBV20-1	.	CSAVRLAGALYNEQFF	TGCAGTGCCGTCCGCCTAGCGGGGGCCCTCTACAATGAGCAGTTCTTC
TRBJ2-1	TRBD2	TRBV19	few	CASSPERGPLRNEQFF	TGTGCCAGTAGCCCTGAGCGGGGACCCCTCCGCAATGAGCAGTTCTTC
TRBJ2-2	TRBD2	TRBV5-1	many	CASSPTSGRGTGELFF	TGCGCCAGCAGCCCGACTAGCGGGAGGGGAACCGGGGAGCTGTTTTTT